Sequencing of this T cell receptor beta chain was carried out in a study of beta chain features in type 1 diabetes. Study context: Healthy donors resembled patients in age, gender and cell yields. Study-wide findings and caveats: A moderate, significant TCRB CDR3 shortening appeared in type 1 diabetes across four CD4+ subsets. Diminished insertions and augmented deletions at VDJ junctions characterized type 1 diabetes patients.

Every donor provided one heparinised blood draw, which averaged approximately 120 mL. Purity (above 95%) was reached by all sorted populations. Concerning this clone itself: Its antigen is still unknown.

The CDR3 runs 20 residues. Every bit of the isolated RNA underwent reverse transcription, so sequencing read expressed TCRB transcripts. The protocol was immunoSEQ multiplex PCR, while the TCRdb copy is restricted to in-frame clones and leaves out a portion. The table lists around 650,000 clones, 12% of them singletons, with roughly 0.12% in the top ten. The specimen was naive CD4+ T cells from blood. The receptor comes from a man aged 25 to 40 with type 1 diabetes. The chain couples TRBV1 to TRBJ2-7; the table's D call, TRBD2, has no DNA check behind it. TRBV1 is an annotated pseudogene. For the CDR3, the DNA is TGCACCAGCAGCCGCATGACTAGGCCACGAGGCGGCGGGAAAGGAGCCGAGCAGTACTTC. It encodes CTSSRMTRPRGGGKGAEQYF.